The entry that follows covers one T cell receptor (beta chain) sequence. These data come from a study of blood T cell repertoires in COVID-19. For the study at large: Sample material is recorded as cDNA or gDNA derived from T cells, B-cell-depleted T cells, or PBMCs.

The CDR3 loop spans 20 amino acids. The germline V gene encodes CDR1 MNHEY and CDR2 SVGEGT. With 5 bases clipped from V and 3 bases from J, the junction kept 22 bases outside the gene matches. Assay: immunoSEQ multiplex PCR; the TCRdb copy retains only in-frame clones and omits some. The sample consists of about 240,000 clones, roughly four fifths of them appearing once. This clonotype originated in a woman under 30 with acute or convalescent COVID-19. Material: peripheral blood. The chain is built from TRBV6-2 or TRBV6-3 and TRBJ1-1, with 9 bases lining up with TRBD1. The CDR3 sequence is CASSTPPGTGIGYEDTEAFF. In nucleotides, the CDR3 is TGTGCCAGCAGTACCCCTCCCGGGACAGGGATAGGCTATGAAGACACTGAAGCTTTCTTT.